This TCR beta chain was captured in a study of cytomegalovirus exposure and HLA in healthy donors. The PCR was carried out with 60 Vbeta primers and 13 Jbeta primers. Clones were sequenced by immunoSEQ multiplex PCR, and TCRdb holds only the in-frame ones, with some missing. Of 170,000 or so clones in the sample, 75% to 85% were seen once. Germline V gene sequence: CDR1 PRHDT, CDR2 FYEKMQ (reference sequence). Trimming shortened V by 5 bases and J by 3 bases, and 10 bases separated the two germline ends. The CDR3 length is 14 residues. Sequencing used PBMCs. The chain combines TRBV13 with TRBJ2-2; no clear D gene. This clonotype was sampled from a man aged 45-65 years in good health and CMV-seropositive. The CDR3 coding sequence is TGTGCCAGCAGCCCCCCCTATCACACCGGGGAGCTGTTTTTT. Translating it yields CASSPPYHTGELFF. The full variable domain, in which reference TRBV13 and TRBJ2-2 provide the parts outside the CDR3, is AAGVIQSPRHLIKEKRETATLKCYPIPRHDTVYWYQQGPGQDPQFLISFYEKMQSDKGSIPDRFSAQQFSDYHSELNMSSLELGDSALYFCASSPPYHTGELFFGEGSRLTVL.